This T cell receptor (beta chain) was sequenced for a study of technical replicates of blood from several donors. This table comes from immunoSEQ multiplex PCR, and its TCRdb copy is limited to in-frame clones, with some not included. The sample contains some 66,000 clones, 70% to 90% of which appear only once. The germline gives CDR1 MNHNY, CDR2 SVGAGI (reference sequence). Trimming left V 2 bases short and J 4 bases short, with 18 bases between. This CDR3 comprises 16 residues. The chain couples TRBV6-6 to TRBJ2-7; the D gene is possibly TRBD2 (6 bases). Sample: PBMCs. This clonotype was obtained from a human donor in good health. Some clones in this sample may be carry-over from other donors' samples. CDR3 nucleotides: TGTGCCAGCAGTTACAGGGAGCGGGTAACCGGGTACGAGCAGTACTTC. This sequence encodes CASSYRERVTGYEQYF.